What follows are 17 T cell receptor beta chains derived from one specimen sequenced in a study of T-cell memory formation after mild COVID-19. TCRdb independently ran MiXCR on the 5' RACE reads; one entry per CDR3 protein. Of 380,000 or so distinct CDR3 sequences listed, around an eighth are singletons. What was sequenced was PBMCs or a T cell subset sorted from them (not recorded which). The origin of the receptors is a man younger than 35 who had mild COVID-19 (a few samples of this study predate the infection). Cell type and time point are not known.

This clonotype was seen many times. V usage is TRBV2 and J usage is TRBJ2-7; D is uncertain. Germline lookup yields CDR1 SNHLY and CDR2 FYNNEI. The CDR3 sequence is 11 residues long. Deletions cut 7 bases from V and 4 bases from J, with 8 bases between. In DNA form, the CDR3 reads TGTGCCAGCACTCCAGGTTACGAGCAGTACTTC. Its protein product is CASTPGYEQYF. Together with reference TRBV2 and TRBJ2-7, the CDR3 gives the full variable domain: EPEVTQTPSHQVTQMGQEVILRCVPISNHLYFYWYRQILGQKVEFLVSFYNNEISEKSEIFDDQFSVERPDGSNFTLKIRSTKLEDSAMYFCASTPGYEQYFGPGTRLTVT.

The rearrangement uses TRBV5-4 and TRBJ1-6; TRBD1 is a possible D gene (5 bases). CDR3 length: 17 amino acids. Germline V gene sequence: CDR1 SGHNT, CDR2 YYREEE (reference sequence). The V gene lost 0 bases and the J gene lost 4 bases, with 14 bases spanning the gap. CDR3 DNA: TGTGCCAGCAGCTTGGGGCAGGGAGGAAAATATAATTCACCCCTCCACTTT. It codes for CASSLGQGGKYNSPLHF. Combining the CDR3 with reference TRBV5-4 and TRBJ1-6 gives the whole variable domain ETGVTQSPTHLIKTRGQQVTLRCSSQSGHNTVSWYQQALGQGPQFIFQYYREEENGRGNFPPRFSGLQFPNYSSELNVNALELDDSALYLCASSLGQGGKYNSPLHFGNGTRLTVT.

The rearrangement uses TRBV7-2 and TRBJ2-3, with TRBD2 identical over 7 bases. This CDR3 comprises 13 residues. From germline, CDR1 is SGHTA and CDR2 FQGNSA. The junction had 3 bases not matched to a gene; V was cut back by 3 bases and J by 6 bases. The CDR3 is CASSFGGEDTQYF. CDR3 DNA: TGTGCCAGCAGCTTTGGGGGGGAGGATACGCAGTATTTT.

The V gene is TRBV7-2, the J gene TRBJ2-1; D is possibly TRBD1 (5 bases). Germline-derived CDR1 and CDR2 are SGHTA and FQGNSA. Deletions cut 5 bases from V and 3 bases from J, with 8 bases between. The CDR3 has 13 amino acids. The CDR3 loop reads CASSLTDYNEQFF. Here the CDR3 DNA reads TGTGCCAGCAGCCTGACAGACTACAATGAGCAGTTCTTC.

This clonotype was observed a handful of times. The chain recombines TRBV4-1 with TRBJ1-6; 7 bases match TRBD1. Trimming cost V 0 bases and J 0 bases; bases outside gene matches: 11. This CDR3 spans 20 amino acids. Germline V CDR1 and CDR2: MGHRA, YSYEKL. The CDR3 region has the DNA TGCGCCAGCAGCCAAGAAAGTAGTAGGACAGGCTTCTCCTATAATTCACCCCTCCACTTT. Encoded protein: CASSQESSRTGFSYNSPLHF.

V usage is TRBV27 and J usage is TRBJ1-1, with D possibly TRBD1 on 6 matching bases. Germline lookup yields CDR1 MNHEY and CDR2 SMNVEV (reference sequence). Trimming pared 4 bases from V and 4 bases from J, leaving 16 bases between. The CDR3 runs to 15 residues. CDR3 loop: CASSSIGGRVTEAFF. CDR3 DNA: TGTGCCAGCAGTTCAATCGGGGGGCGCGTCACTGAAGCTTTCTTT.

The CDR3 DNA sequence: TGCGCCAGCAGCTTGGTGGGGGGCCAACAGCCCCAGCATTTT. Translating it yields CASSLVGGQQPQHF. V is TRBV5-1 and J is TRBJ1-5, with D perhaps matching TRBD1 (6 bases). The germline V gene encodes CDR1 SGHRS and CDR2 YFSETQ. The CDR3 is 14 residues long. V was pared by 0 bases and J by 7 bases, with 11 bases between.

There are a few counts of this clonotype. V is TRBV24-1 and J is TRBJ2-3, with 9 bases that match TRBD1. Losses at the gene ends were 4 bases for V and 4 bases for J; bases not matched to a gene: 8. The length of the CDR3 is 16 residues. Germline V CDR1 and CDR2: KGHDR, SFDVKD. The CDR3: CATSEIPGQGPDTQYF. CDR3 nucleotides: TGTGCCACCAGTGAAATCCCGGGACAGGGCCCAGATACGCAGTATTTT.

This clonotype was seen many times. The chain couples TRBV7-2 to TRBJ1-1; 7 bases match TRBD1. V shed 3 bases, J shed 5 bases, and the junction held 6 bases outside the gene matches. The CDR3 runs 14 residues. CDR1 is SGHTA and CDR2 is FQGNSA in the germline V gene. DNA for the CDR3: TGTGCCAGCAGCTTGACAGGGAGGGGAACTGAAGCTTTCTTT. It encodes CASSLTGRGTEAFF. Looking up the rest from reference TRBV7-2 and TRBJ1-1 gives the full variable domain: GAGVSQSPSNKVTEKGKDVELRCDPISGHTALYWYRQSLGQGLEFLIYFQGNSAPDKSGLPSDRFSAERTGGSVSTLTIQRTQQEDSAVYLCASSLTGRGTEAFFGQGTRLTVV.

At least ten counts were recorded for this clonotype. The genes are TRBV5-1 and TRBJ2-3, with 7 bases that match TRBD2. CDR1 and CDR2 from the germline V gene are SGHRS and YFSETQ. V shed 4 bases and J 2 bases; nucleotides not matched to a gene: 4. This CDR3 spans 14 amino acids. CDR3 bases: TGCGCCAGCAGCGCCGGGGGGAACACAGATACGCAGTATTTT. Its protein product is CASSAGGNTDTQYF.

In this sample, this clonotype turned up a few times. In nucleotides, the CDR3 is TGCGCCAGCCAGTCCCTACGAGGACAGGGGGGGGAAGAGACCCAGTACTTC. It encodes CASQSLRGQGGEETQYF. The V call is TRBV5-1, the J call TRBJ2-5, with TRBD1 matching 10 bases. This CDR3 spans 17 amino acids. The J segment lost 3 bases and the V segment lost 7 bases, leaving 15 bases of the junction unmatched. Germline V gives CDR1 SGHRS, CDR2 YFSETQ.

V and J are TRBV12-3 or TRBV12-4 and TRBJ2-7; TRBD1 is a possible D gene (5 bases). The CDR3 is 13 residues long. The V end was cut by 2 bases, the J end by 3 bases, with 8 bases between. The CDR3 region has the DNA TGTGCCAGCAGTTTAACCAGGGTCTACGAGCAGTACTTC. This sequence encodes CASSLTRVYEQYF.

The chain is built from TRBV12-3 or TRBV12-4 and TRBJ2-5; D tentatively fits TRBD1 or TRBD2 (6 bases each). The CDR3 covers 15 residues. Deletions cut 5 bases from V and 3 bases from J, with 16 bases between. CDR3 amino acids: CASSIRGVGEETQYF. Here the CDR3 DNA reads TGTGCCAGCAGTATTAGGGGGGTCGGGGAAGAGACCCAGTACTTC.

In DNA, the CDR3 is TGTGCCAGCAGCTTAATGGCCCCAGATACGCAGTATTTT. Protein product: CASSLMAPDTQYF. The chain is built from TRBV7-3 and TRBJ2-3; D is undetermined. The CDR3 covers 13 residues. Germline lookup yields CDR1 SGHTA and CDR2 FQGTGA. Deletions cut 1 base from V and 4 bases from J, with 6 bases between.

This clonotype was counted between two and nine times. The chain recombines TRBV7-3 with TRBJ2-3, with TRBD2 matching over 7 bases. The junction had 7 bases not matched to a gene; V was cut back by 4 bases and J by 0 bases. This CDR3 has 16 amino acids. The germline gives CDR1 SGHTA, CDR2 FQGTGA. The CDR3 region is CASSWAGTTSTDTQYF. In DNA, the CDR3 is TGTGCCAGCAGCTGGGCCGGGACTACTAGCACAGATACGCAGTATTTT. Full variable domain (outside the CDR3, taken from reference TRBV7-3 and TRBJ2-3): GAGVSQTPSNKVTEKGKYVELRCDPISGHTALYWYRQSLGQGPEFLIYFQGTGAADDSGLPNDRFFAVRPEGSVSTLKIQRTERGDSAVYLCASSWAGTTSTDTQYFGPGTRLTVL.

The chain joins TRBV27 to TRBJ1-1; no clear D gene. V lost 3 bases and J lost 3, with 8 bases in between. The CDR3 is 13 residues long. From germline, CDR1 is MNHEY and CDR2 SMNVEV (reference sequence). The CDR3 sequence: CASSLNLYTEAFF. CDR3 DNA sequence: TGTGCCAGCAGTTTGAATCTGTACACTGAAGCTTTCTTT.

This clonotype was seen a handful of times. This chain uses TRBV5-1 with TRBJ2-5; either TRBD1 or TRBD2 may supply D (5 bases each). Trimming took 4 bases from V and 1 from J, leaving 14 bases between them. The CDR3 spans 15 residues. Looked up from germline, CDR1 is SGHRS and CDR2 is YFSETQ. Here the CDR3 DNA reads TGCGCCAGCAGCCTAATTCCAGGGACCCAAGAGACCCAGTACTTC. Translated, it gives CASSLIPGTQETQYF.